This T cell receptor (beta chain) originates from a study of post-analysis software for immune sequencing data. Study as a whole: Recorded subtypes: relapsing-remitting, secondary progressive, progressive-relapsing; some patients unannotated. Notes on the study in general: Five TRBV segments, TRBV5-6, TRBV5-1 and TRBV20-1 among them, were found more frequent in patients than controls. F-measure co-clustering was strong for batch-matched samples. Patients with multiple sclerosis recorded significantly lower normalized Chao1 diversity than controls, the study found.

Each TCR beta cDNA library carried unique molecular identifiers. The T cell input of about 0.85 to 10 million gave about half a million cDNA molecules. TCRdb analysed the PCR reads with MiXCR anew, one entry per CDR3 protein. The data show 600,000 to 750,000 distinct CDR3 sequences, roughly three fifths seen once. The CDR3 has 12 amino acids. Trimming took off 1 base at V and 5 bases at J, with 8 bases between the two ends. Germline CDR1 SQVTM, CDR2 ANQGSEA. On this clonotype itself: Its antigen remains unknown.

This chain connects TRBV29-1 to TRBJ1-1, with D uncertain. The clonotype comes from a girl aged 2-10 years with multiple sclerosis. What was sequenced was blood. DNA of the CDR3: TGCAGCGTTGAAGTTACGGGAACTGAAGCTTTCTTT. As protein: CSVEVTGTEAFF.